These 28 T cell receptor beta chains were sequenced from one sample in a study of T cell responses to AZD1222 COVID-19 vaccine. Profiling relied on immunoSEQ multiplex PCR, and the TCRdb table lists in-frame clones only, not all of them. This table has over 110,000 clones, 92% appearing once. The sequencing here drew on peripheral blood, taken 28 days after the second AZD1222 dose. The source is an adult who received the AZD1222 COVID-19 vaccine.

The genes are TRBV10-3 and TRBJ2-5; D is perhaps TRBD1 (5 bases). The CDR3 has 14 amino acids. Germline V gene lookup returns CDR1 ENHRY and CDR2 SYGVKD. Trimming stripped 3 bases from V and 4 bases from J, with 12 bases between. The CDR3 region is CAISDSGHRETQYF. In DNA form, the CDR3 reads TGTGCCATCAGTGACTCCGGACATAGAGAGACCCAGTACTTC.

This chain uses TRBV18 with TRBJ1-2; 9 nucleotides agree with TRBD1. The CDR3 spans 13 residues. Losses at the gene ends were 4 bases for V and 3 bases for J; bases not matched to a gene: 0. Germline V CDR1 and CDR2: KGHSH, LQKENI. The CDR3 DNA is TGTGCCAGCTCACGGACAGGGGACTATGGCTACACCTTC. Translated, it gives CASSRTGDYGYTF.

The J gene is TRBJ2-2, the V gene TRBV2; 8 bases fit TRBD1. Germline V CDR1 and CDR2: SNHLY, FYNNEI. J lost 2 bases, V lost 8 bases, and 4 bases had no gene match. This CDR3 has 14 residues. The CDR3 reads CASVTGVNTGELFF. CDR3 nucleotide sequence: TGTGCCAGCGTGACAGGGGTAAACACCGGGGAGCTGTTTTTT.

CDR3 DNA sequence: TGTGCCAGCAGCCCACAGGCTACAAACACTGAAGCTTTCTTT. Its protein is CASSPQATNTEAFF. The chain employs TRBV25-1 and TRBJ1-1, with a tentative D call TRBD1 (5 bases). Trimming shortened V by 6 bases and J by 2 bases, and 13 bases separated the two germline ends. The CDR3 sequence is 14 residues long. In germline, CDR1 is MGHDK, CDR2 SYGVNS.

J is TRBJ1-5 and V is TRBV6-1; no clear D gene. Germline loops: CDR1 MNHNS, CDR2 SASEGT. The CDR3 length is 14 residues. Trimming removed 2 bases at V and 0 bases at J, with 5 bases between. The chain's CDR3 is CASSELYSNQPQHF. CDR3 DNA sequence: TGTGCCAGCAGTGAACTCTATAGCAATCAGCCCCAGCATTTT.

This clone turned up a few times. The chain uses TRBV11-2 and TRBJ1-3, with 7 nucleotides matching TRBD1. J was trimmed by 4 bases and V by 2 bases; bases with no gene match: 8. CDR3 size: 16 residues. The V gene's germline CDR1 is SGHAT and CDR2 FQNNGV. CDR3 amino acids: CASSLYVTGIGNTIYF. CDR3 DNA sequence: TGTGCCAGCAGCTTATATGTGACAGGGATCGGAAACACCATATATTTT.

The chain joins TRBV13 to TRBJ2-2; the D is unclear. Trimming took off 5 bases at V and 1 base at J, with 11 bases between the two ends. The V gene's germline CDR1 is PRHDT and CDR2 FYEKMQ (reference sequence). CDR3 size: 15 residues. The CDR3 DNA reads TGTGCCAGCAGCACGGCCCACCAGAACACCGGGGAGCTGTTTTTT. It codes for CASSTAHQNTGELFF.

The V call is TRBV24-1, the J call TRBJ2-1; TRBD1 agrees at 9 bases. Unmatched junction bases numbered 1, after V lost 2 bases and J lost 3 bases. The V gene's germline CDR1 is KGHDR and CDR2 SFDVKD. CDR3 length: 15 amino acids. The CDR3 loop reads CATSDSGQGYNEQFF. CDR3 DNA: TGTGCCACCAGTGATTCGGGACAGGGCTACAATGAGCAGTTCTTC.

This chain joins TRBV18 and TRBJ1-5; no firm D call. Trimming stripped 0 bases from V and 8 bases from J, with 8 bases between. Germline loops: CDR1 KGHSH, CDR2 LQKENI. The CDR3 totals 13 residues. CDR3 loop: CASSPPRGEPQHF. The CDR3 DNA is TGTGCCAGCTCACCACCCCGGGGAGAGCCCCAGCATTTT.

J is TRBJ2-3 and V is TRBV15; D remains unclear. The V end lost 0 bases, the J end lost 6 bases, and 10 bases lay between the germline ends. Germline V lookup: CDR1 LNHNV, CDR2 YYDKDF (reference sequence). The CDR3 is 14 residues long. CDR3 DNA: TGTGCCACCAGCAGAGATGAAGGGTTCGATACGCAGTATTTT. Its translation is CATSRDEGFDTQYF.

This clone was observed a single time. The chain joins TRBV5-1 to TRBJ1-3; D unclear. Germline loops: CDR1 SGHRS, CDR2 YFSETQ. The V end was cut by 0 bases, the J end by 0 bases, with 7 bases between. This CDR3 has 15 residues. CDR3 sequence: CASSLGGVSGNTIYF. DNA for the CDR3: TGCGCCAGCAGCTTGGGTGGGGTCTCTGGAAACACCATATATTTT.

The rearrangement uses TRBV12-5 and TRBJ2-3, with 8 bases fitting TRBD2. Germline V lookup: CDR1 LGHNT, CDR2 FRNRAP. The ends lost 7 bases at V and 2 bases at J; junction bases unmatched: 5. CDR3 length: 14 residues. The CDR3 reads CASDVAGSTDTQYF. The CDR3 DNA sequence: TGTGCTAGTGATGTAGCGGGATCCACAGATACGCAGTATTTT.

The J gene is TRBJ1-1, the V gene TRBV30; tentative D call: TRBD1 (5 bases). Germline loops: CDR1 GTSNPN, CDR2 SVGIG (reference sequence). V was cut by 3 bases and J by 4 bases, with 15 bases left in between. CDR3 length equals 14 residues. In DNA form, the CDR3 reads TGTGCCTGGAGCCCGACAGTATCTTTCACTGAAGCTTTCTTT. Protein: CAWSPTVSFTEAFF.

The chain couples TRBV7-2 to TRBJ1-1; no firm D call. Deletions cut 6 bases from V and 0 bases from J, with 8 bases between. The length of the CDR3 is 13 residues. Germline assignment: CDR1 SGHTA and CDR2 FQGNSA. The CDR3 loop is CASRSKLNTEAFF. The CDR3, as DNA: TGTGCCAGCAGGTCAAAATTGAACACTGAAGCTTTCTTT. The full variable domain, its missing parts supplied by reference TRBV7-2 and TRBJ1-1, is GAGVSQSPSNKVTEKGKDVELRCDPISGHTALYWYRQSLGQGLEFLIYFQGNSAPDKSGLPSDRFSAERTGGSVSTLTIQRTQQEDSAVYLCASRSKLNTEAFFGQGTRLTVV.

J is TRBJ1-2 and V is TRBV29-1; D unclear. The ends were cut back, 7 bases at V and 12 bases at J, with 15 bases in the middle. Germline CDR1 reads SQVTM; CDR2 reads ANQGSEA. This CDR3 has 10 residues. The CDR3 sequence is CSATDPGNTF. In nucleotides, the CDR3 is TGCAGCGCTACCGATCCGGGTAACACCTTC.

The chain carries TRBV19 and TRBJ1-2; D remains ambiguous. Between the trimmed V and J ends, which lost 4 bases and 0 bases, there was a span of 6 bases. The CDR3 covers 13 residues. The germline gives CDR1 LNHDA, CDR2 SQIVND (reference sequence). This chain's CDR3 is CASSNIANYGYTF. CDR3 nucleotide sequence: TGTGCCAGTAGTAACATAGCTAACTATGGCTACACCTTC.

The rearrangement joins TRBV25-1 to TRBJ1-4, with D maybe TRBD1 (6 bases). V lost 2 bases, J lost 7 bases, and 8 bases lay in between. Germline V gene data show CDR1 as MGHDK and CDR2 as SYGVNS. The CDR3 loop spans 13 amino acids. The CDR3 is CASSEVTGEKLFF. CDR3 sequence (DNA): TGTGCCAGCAGTGAAGTGACAGGTGAAAAACTGTTTTTT.

The chain couples TRBV11-2 to TRBJ2-7; D ambiguous. The CDR3 has 11 residues. V lost 1 base to trimming and J lost 6 bases, with 4 bases between them. Germline loops: CDR1 SGHAT, CDR2 FQNNGV. The CDR3, as DNA: TGTGCCAGCAGCTTAGTCCGCGAGCAGTACTTC. This gives the protein CASSLVREQYF.

The chain combines TRBV28 with TRBJ2-7, with D perhaps given as TRBD1 or TRBD2 (6 bases each). Looked up from germline, CDR1 is MDHEN and CDR2 is SYDVKM. The CDR3 contains 16 residues. V was cut by 4 bases and J by 3 bases, with 19 bases left in between. CDR3 loop: CASSSSSSRGVYEQYV. DNA of the CDR3: TGTGCCAGCAGTTCCTCTAGCTCGAGGGGGGTCTACGAGCAGTACGTC.

V gene TRBV13 combines with J gene TRBJ2-2; 8 nucleotides align to TRBD1. The V segment lost 3 bases and the J segment 2 bases; nucleotides outside the gene matches: 8. There are 17 residues in the CDR3. Germline-derived CDR1 and CDR2 are PRHDT and FYEKMQ (reference sequence). The chain's CDR3 is CASSFQGALGNTGELFF. The CDR3 DNA follows: TGTGCCAGCAGCTTTCAGGGGGCGCTGGGTAACACCGGGGAGCTGTTTTTT.

V and J are TRBV19 and TRBJ2-5; 9 bases match TRBD1. Germline values: CDR1 LNHDA, CDR2 SQIVND (reference sequence). The V gene end was trimmed by 5 bases and the J gene end by 4 bases; junction bases not matched to a gene: 11. This CDR3 contains 16 residues. CDR3 sequence reads: CASSPEGTGYTETQYF. CDR3 coding DNA: TGTGCCAGTAGTCCCGAAGGGACAGGGTACACAGAGACCCAGTACTTC.

The chain links TRBV24-1 to TRBJ1-2, with D possibly TRBD1 on 6 matching bases. V was trimmed by 4 bases and J by 4 bases, leaving 18 bases between them. The CDR3 totals 16 residues. Germline V lookup: CDR1 KGHDR, CDR2 SFDVKD. CDR3 loop: CATSDSNRGGAYGYTF. The DNA for the CDR3 is TGTGCCACCAGTGACTCGAACCGTGGGGGGGCCTATGGCTACACCTTC.

The chain uses TRBV9 and TRBJ1-1, with D unclear. The CDR3 contains 14 residues. Germline loops: CDR1 SGDLS, CDR2 YYNGEE. The germline V and J ends were trimmed by 2 bases and 1 base, with 9 bases remaining between them. The CDR3 DNA follows: TGTGCCAGCAGCGTGACATCGGGGAACACTGAAGCTTTCTTT. As protein: CASSVTSGNTEAFF.

Only one count was recorded for this clone. V gene TRBV10-3 combines with J gene TRBJ1-2, with unresolved D. The CDR3 totals 11 residues. Looked up from germline, CDR1 is ENHRY and CDR2 is SYGVKD. V was shortened by 4 bases and J by 7 bases, with 7 bases between the two germline ends. CDR3 residues: CAISAGVGYTF. In DNA, the CDR3 is TGTGCCATCAGTGCTGGGGTTGGCTACACCTTC.

This clone was counted a single time. In DNA, the CDR3 is TGTGCCTGGAGCAGGGTAGCGGGGGGGGCCCGCGAGCAGTTCTTC. Protein: CAWSRVAGGAREQFF. The chain has TRBV30 and TRBJ2-1; 11 bases align to TRBD2. After removal of 3 bases from V and 10 bases from J, the junction contained 11 bases not matched to a gene. Germline V gene lookup returns CDR1 GTSNPN and CDR2 SVGIG (reference sequence). The CDR3 has 15 residues.

This clone has a single count. The rearrangement links TRBV6-5 to TRBJ1-2, with D uncertain. The CDR3 runs 13 residues. V was trimmed by 4 bases and J by 4 bases, leaving 10 bases between them. Germline V gene sequence: CDR1 MNHEY, CDR2 SVGAGI. The chain's CDR3 is CASSSRAGYGYTF. For the CDR3, the DNA is TGTGCCAGCAGTTCTAGAGCTGGCTATGGCTACACCTTC.

The V and J genes are TRBV6-4 and TRBJ1-1, with D tentatively TRBD1 (6 bases). The CDR3 runs 15 residues. Trimming cost V 5 bases and J 6 bases, with 19 bases left between them. Germline V gene data show CDR1 as MRHNA and CDR2 as SNTAGT. The chain's CDR3 is CASSPTPGEGAEAFF. The CDR3 coding sequence is TGTGCCAGCAGTCCAACTCCAGGGGAAGGGGCTGAAGCTTTCTTT.

The chain combines TRBV6-4 with TRBJ2-2; D not resolved. Germline V gives CDR1 MRHNA, CDR2 SNTAGT. Deletions cut 0 bases from V and 4 bases from J, with 6 bases between. The CDR3 loop spans 14 amino acids. The CDR3 nucleotides are TGTGCCAGCAGTGACTCGTCACGCACCGGGGAGCTGTTTTTT. It encodes CASSDSSRTGELFF.